The 10 T cell receptor beta chains presented below share a single source sample, sequenced in a study of CD8 T cells in ankylosing spondylitis. The study's findings and limits: Blood from ankylosing spondylitis patients appeared to carry a characteristic roughly 8-variant TCR beta motif.

The antigens for these receptors are not known. TCRdb reprocessed the 5' RACE reads via MiXCR and lists one record per CDR3 protein. This table has 400,000 or so distinct CDR3 sequences, 25% to 30% appearing once. The sequencing input was blood, either unsorted or a sorted T cell fraction (not recorded which). The receptor source for this set is a male donor with ankylosing spondylitis.

This chain links TRBV20-1 with TRBJ1-1, with D possibly being TRBD1 (5 bases). This CDR3 is 15 amino acids long. V was clipped by 2 bases and J by 3 bases, with 16 bases between them. Germline-derived CDR1 and CDR2 are DFQATT and SNEGSKA (reference sequence). Here the CDR3 DNA reads TGCAGTGCTAGACCCGCCGGGGGTCAGCACACTGAAGCTTTCTTT. Its protein product is CSARPAGGQHTEAFF.

This clonotype has only a few counts. The chain recombines TRBV5-6 with TRBJ2-5; possible D gene TRBD1, 5 bases. This CDR3 has 15 amino acids. Germline CDR1 is SGHDT and CDR2 is YYEEEE. Trimming removed 1 base at V and 2 bases at J, with 12 bases between. CDR3 DNA sequence: TGTGCCAGCAGCTTGACAACAGGATATCAAGAGACCCAGTACTTC. Residues: CASSLTTGYQETQYF.

The CDR3 DNA sequence: TGTGCCTGGAGTCAGGTCCGGGGTGGGGAGCTGTTTTTT. Protein: CAWSQVRGGELFF. The chain employs TRBV30 and TRBJ2-2; weak D call: TRBD2 (5 bases). The CDR3 totals 13 residues. V lost 2 bases, J lost 8 bases, and 12 bases lay in between. Germline CDR1 and CDR2: GTSNPN and SVGIG (reference sequence).

In its sample, this clonotype was seen many times. This chain uses TRBV5-1 with TRBJ2-1; 9 bases fit TRBD2. The CDR3 length is 15 residues. Germline CDR1 reads SGHRS; CDR2 reads YFSETQ. The V gene end was trimmed by 4 bases and the J gene end by 6 bases; junction bases not matched to a gene: 8. As DNA, the CDR3 is TGCGCCAGCAGCCCCGGGACTAGCCTATCCAATGAGCAGTTCTTC. This sequence encodes CASSPGTSLSNEQFF.

V is TRBV7-6 and J is TRBJ1-1, with TRBD1 as a possible D gene (6 bases). Germline V lookup: CDR1 SGHVS, CDR2 FNYEAQ. The germline V and J ends were trimmed by 4 bases and 4 bases, with 28 bases remaining between them. CDR3 length: 19 residues. The CDR3 region is CASSSSQTGAFWAGTEAFF. The CDR3 DNA follows: TGTGCCAGCAGCTCCTCCCAGACAGGCGCCTTTTGGGCTGGCACTGAAGCTTTCTTT.

This chain links TRBV20-1 with TRBJ2-5; weak D call: TRBD2 (6 bases). The germline V gene has CDR1 DFQATT and CDR2 SNEGSKA (reference sequence). This CDR3 is built from 13 residues. The V end lost 5 bases, the J end lost 5 bases, and 15 bases lay between the germline ends. This CDR3 is CSAHPGERETQYF. The CDR3 coding sequence is TGCAGTGCTCATCCGGGAGAGCGGGAGACCCAGTACTTC.

This clonotype was observed a few times. The chain is built from TRBV4-2 and TRBJ2-2; D is unclear. The germline V gene encodes CDR1 LGHNA and CDR2 YNFKEQ. CDR3 length equals 13 residues. V shed 1 base and J shed 7 bases, with 7 bases lying between them. The CDR3 protein is CASSQVRGGELFF. The DNA of the CDR3 is TGTGCCAGCAGCCAAGTTCGAGGCGGGGAGCTGTTTTTT.

This clonotype was found a few times. The chain couples TRBV29-1 to TRBJ2-2, with D perhaps TRBD1 (5 bases). Trimming removed 6 bases from V and 4 bases from J, with 12 bases in between. The CDR3 is made up of 13 amino acids. In germline, CDR1 is SQVTM, CDR2 ANQGSEA. The DNA for the CDR3 is TGCAGCGTACGCACAGGATCCACCGGGGAGCTGTTTTTT. Protein: CSVRTGSTGELFF.

There are a few counts of this clonotype. The chain is built from TRBV7-2 and TRBJ2-1; tentatively, D is TRBD2 (5 bases). The CDR3 loop spans 16 amino acids. The germline V gene encodes CDR1 SGHTA and CDR2 FQGNSA. Deletions cut 5 bases from V and 2 bases from J, with 16 bases between. CDR3 in amino acids: CASSHQSGSPYNEQFF. The DNA for the CDR3 is TGTGCCAGCAGCCACCAGAGCGGTTCCCCCTACAATGAGCAGTTCTTC.

The V and J genes are TRBV24-1 and TRBJ1-4, with D uncertain. Trimming left V 5 bases short and J 4 bases short, with 7 bases between. This CDR3 spans 13 amino acids. CDR1 is KGHDR, CDR2 SFDVKD, per germline. CDR3 sequence: CATSAGDNEKLFF. CDR3 sequence (DNA): TGTGCCACCAGTGCTGGAGATAATGAAAAACTGTTTTTT.